Sequencing of this T cell receptor (beta chain) was carried out in a study of vaccination and CD4 T cells after COVID-19. Study context: Collection of post-COVID samples occurred a median approximately 100 days after diagnosis, spanning a range of 35 to 161. Overlapping spike peptides from SARS-CoV-2, HCoV-NL63, HCoV-OC43 and HCoV-229E served to stimulate the cells.

Study-wide results and limits: Spike mono-reactive status applied to 304 of 307 vaccine-specific clones in convalescent patients.

To note about this clonotype: The antigen remains undetermined.

Noted treatment: roughly ten-day PBMC culture with coronavirus spike peptide pools or control peptides (ViraFEST assay). The Oncomine TCR Beta short-read assay was what sequenced the DNA obtained from cultured CD4+ T cells. Cultured CD4+ T cells yielded the extracted genomic DNA. One entry per CDR3 protein results from TCRdb running MiXCR on the PCR reads. Here the sample spans around 19,000 distinct CDR3 sequences, under 45% being singletons. V lost 0 bases and J 2 bases, leaving 10 bases between the germline ends. The CDR3 length is 15 residues. Germline V gene data show CDR1 as LNHNV and CDR2 as YYDKDF (reference sequence).

The sequencing here drew on CD4+ T cells from blood, cultured in vitro, taken before SARS-CoV-2 vaccination. This clonotype was obtained from a human donor who had recovered from COVID-19. The genes are TRBV15 and TRBJ1-2; no firm D call. The CDR3 loop reads CATSRDSGRNYGYTF. The CDR3 DNA follows: TGTGCCACCAGCAGAGATTCGGGCAGGAACTATGGCTACACCTTC.